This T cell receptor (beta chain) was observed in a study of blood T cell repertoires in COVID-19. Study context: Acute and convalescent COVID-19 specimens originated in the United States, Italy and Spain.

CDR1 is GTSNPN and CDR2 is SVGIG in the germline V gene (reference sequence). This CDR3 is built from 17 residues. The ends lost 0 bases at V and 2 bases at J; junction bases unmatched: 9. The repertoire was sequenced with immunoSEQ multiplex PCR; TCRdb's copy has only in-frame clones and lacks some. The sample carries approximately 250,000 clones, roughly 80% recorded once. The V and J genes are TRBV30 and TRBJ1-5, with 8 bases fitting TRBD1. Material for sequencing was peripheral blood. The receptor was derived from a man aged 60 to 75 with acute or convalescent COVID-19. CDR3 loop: CAWSVRTGSYGNQPQHF. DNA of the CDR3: TGTGCCTGGAGTGTTCGGACAGGGTCTTATGGCAATCAGCCCCAGCATTTT.